These 8 T cell receptor beta chains were all obtained from the same sample, sequenced in a study of B cell selection in AIRE deficiency. Assay used: immunoSEQ multiplex PCR; TCRdb lists only in-frame clones, some missing. Of about 22,000 clones listed, approximately 91% are singletons. Regulatory T cells were sorted as CD4+CD25hiCD127low/negative cells. Sequenced sample: CD4+CD25+ Tregs sorted from PBMCs. These receptors all come from a human donor in good health.

V and J are TRBV5-1 and TRBJ2-1; D is possibly TRBD1 (6 bases). V lost 6 bases and J lost 8, with 15 bases in between. CDR1 and CDR2 from the germline V gene are SGHRS and YFSETQ. CDR3 length: 13 residues. The CDR3 sequence: CASNPTGNHEQFF. The CDR3 DNA is TGCGCCAGCAACCCTACAGGGAACCATGAGCAGTTCTTC.

The chain recombines TRBV5-3 with TRBJ2-7; tentatively, D is TRBD2 (6 bases). TRBV5-3 is assigned to the ORF class and has an uncertain function. The CDR3 sequence is 13 residues long. V lost 0 bases, J lost 9 bases, and 13 bases lay in between. CDR3 DNA sequence: TGTGCCAGAAGCTTGGTTAGCGGCCAGGGGCAGTACTTC. Translated, it gives CARSLVSGQGQYF.

The chain has TRBV10-2 and TRBJ2-2; no clear D. This CDR3 comprises 15 residues. Per the germline V gene, CDR1 is WSHSY and CDR2 is SAAADI. With 6 bases removed from V and 5 bases from J, the gap between germline ends came to 16 bases. This chain's CDR3 is CASSPLVTFTGELFF. CDR3 DNA sequence: TGCGCCAGCAGCCCTTTGGTTACGTTTACCGGGGAGCTGTTTTTT.

The genes are TRBV5-6 and TRBJ2-1; 15 bases match TRBD2. Germline values: CDR1 SGHDT, CDR2 YYEEEE. With V trimmed by 1 base and J by 9 bases, 5 bases remained unmatched. The CDR3 covers 16 residues. CDR3 nucleotide sequence: TGTGCCAGCAGCTTGTGGACTAGCGGGAGGGAGGGTGAGCAGTTCTTC. Protein product: CASSLWTSGREGEQFF.

The genes are TRBV7-2 and TRBJ1-2; the match to TRBD1 covers 11 bases. The germline V gene has CDR1 SGHTA and CDR2 FQGNSA. CDR3 length equals 15 residues. V shed 4 bases, J shed 8 bases, and the junction held 9 bases outside the gene matches. CDR3 DNA sequence: TGTGCCAGCAGCTCCTTCGGACAGGGGGCAAAAGGCTACACCTTC. It translates to CASSSFGQGAKGYTF.

The chain has TRBV2 and TRBJ2-2; tentatively, D is TRBD1 (5 bases). V was shortened by 4 bases and J by 1 base, with 10 bases between the two germline ends. The CDR3 contains 15 residues. Germline values: CDR1 SNHLY, CDR2 FYNNEI. Here the CDR3 reads CASSAADKNTGELFF. CDR3 bases: TGTGCCAGCAGTGCCGCGGACAAGAACACCGGGGAGCTGTTTTTT.

The chain recombines TRBV5-4 with TRBJ2-7; 9 bases align to TRBD1. V shed 3 bases, J shed 2 bases, and the junction held 6 bases outside the gene matches. The CDR3 contains 15 residues. Germline-derived CDR1 and CDR2 are SGHNT and YYREEE (reference sequence). CDR3 loop: CASSSGTGTAYEQYF. The CDR3 bases are TGTGCCAGCAGCTCCGGGACAGGGACCGCCTACGAGCAGTACTTC.

The chain couples TRBV5-6 to TRBJ1-2; D is ambiguous. Trimming shortened V by 0 bases and J by 4 bases, and 7 bases separated the two germline ends. Per germline, CDR1 SGHDT and CDR2 YYEEEE. There are 13 residues in the CDR3. This CDR3 is CASSLGGRYGYTF. In nucleotides, the CDR3 is TGTGCCAGCAGCTTGGGAGGGCGCTATGGCTACACCTTC.